These 25 T cell receptor beta chains came from one sample sequenced in a study of cytomegalovirus exposure and HLA in healthy donors. PCR primers comprised 60 Vbeta and 13 Jbeta primers. Sequencing was performed with immunoSEQ multiplex PCR; in TCRdb, only in-frame clones are kept and a portion is missing. The repertoire shows 68,000 or so clones; the top ten hold roughly 15%. Material: PBMCs. The receptors stem from a boy aged 5-17 years in good health and CMV-seronegative.

The chain couples TRBV7-2 to TRBJ1-1, with 10 bases identical to TRBD1. There are 12 residues in the CDR3. Germline V gene data show CDR1 as SGHTA and CDR2 as FQGNSA. The V gene end was trimmed by 5 bases and the J gene end by 11 bases; junction bases not matched to a gene: 5. Written as DNA, the CDR3 is TGTGCCAGCAGCCTATGGACAGGGGGTGCTTTCTTT. Translated, it gives CASSLWTGGAFF.

This chain links TRBV7-9 with TRBJ2-7, with 9 bases aligning to TRBD2. J lost 4 bases, V lost 5 bases, and 9 bases had no gene match. CDR1 is SEHNR, CDR2 FQNEAQ, per germline (reference sequence). The CDR3 has 15 amino acids. In DNA form, the CDR3 reads TGTGCCAGCAGCCCGGTAGCGGGAGAGGAGTACGAGCAGTACTTC. Translating gives CASSPVAGEEYEQYF. The full variable domain, with the rest looked up from reference TRBV7-9 and TRBJ2-7, is DTGVSQNPRHKITKRGQNVTFRCDPISEHNRLYWYRQTLGQGPEFLTYFQNEAQLEKSRLLSDRFSAERPKGSFSTLEIQRTEQGDSAMYLCASSPVAGEEYEQYFGPGTRLTVT.

This chain connects TRBV4-2 to TRBJ1-5; possibly TRBD1 for D (5 bases). The CDR3 length is 14 residues. CDR1 and CDR2 (germline): LGHNA, YNFKEQ. V was trimmed by 0 bases and J by 6 bases, leaving 9 bases between them. CDR3 DNA: TGTGCCAGCAGCCAAGACAGGGTAGGTCAGCCCCAGCATTTT. Encoded protein: CASSQDRVGQPQHF.

The rearrangement joins TRBV6-5 to TRBJ1-2; 8 nucleotides line up with TRBD1. Looked up from germline, CDR1 is MNHEY and CDR2 is SVGAGI. The CDR3 is 15 residues long. V was clipped by 6 bases and J by 5 bases; unmatched bases: 11. CDR3 bases: TGTGCCAGCAGCCTCGGGACAGGCCTGAATTATGGCTACACCTTC. This encodes CASSLGTGLNYGYTF.

The chain employs TRBV30 and TRBJ2-7, with 10 bases identical to TRBD1. The ends lost 2 bases at V and 2 bases at J; junction bases unmatched: 21. CDR1 and CDR2 (germline): GTSNPN, SVGIG (reference sequence). The CDR3 contains 20 residues. CDR3 nucleotides: TGTGCCTGGAGTCCACTTAGCGGGATCTTTGGGACAGGGGAAGCCTACGAGCAGTACTTC. Its translation is CAWSPLSGIFGTGEAYEQYF. The full variable domain, its missing parts supplied by reference TRBV30 and TRBJ2-7, is SQTIHQWPATLVQPVGSPLSLECTVEGTSNPNLYWYRQAAGRGLQLLFYSVGIGQISSEVPQNLSASRPQDRQFILSSKKLLLSDSGFYLCAWSPLSGIFGTGEAYEQYFGPGTRLTVT.

The chain is built from TRBV27 and TRBJ1-4; D is ambiguous. Trimming removed 6 bases at V and 7 bases at J, with 12 bases between. CDR1 is MNHEY, CDR2 SMNVEV, per germline (reference sequence). The CDR3 consists of 13 residues. The CDR3 is CASRTTRVEKLFF. The CDR3 DNA follows: TGTGCCAGCAGGACCACTAGAGTTGAAAAACTGTTTTTT.

The chain is built from TRBV6-1 and TRBJ1-1; D not resolved. Germline assignment: CDR1 MNHNS and CDR2 SASEGT. Trimming took off 5 bases at V and 4 bases at J, with 8 bases between the two ends. The CDR3 contains 12 residues. The CDR3 DNA is TGTGCCAGCAGTCGTCTGAGCACTGAAGCTTTCTTT. Protein product: CASSRLSTEAFF.

The chain couples TRBV19 to TRBJ2-2; 9 bases line up with TRBD2. The V gene end was trimmed by 2 bases and the J gene end by 7 bases; junction bases not matched to a gene: 8. Germline loops: CDR1 LNHDA, CDR2 SQIVND (reference sequence). The CDR3 is 16 residues long. CDR3 nucleotides: TGTGCCAGTAGTATAAGTAGCGGGAGACTTGACGGGGAGCTGTTTTTT. Amino acid sequence: CASSISSGRLDGELFF.

Judged by frequency, this clone is medium-sized (0.01 to 0.1%). The chain couples TRBV4-1 to TRBJ2-1; D might be TRBD2 (6 bases). The V end was cut by 5 bases, the J end by 0 bases, with 11 bases between. CDR1 is MGHRA and CDR2 is YSYEKL in the germline V gene. This CDR3 is 15 amino acids long. CDR3 DNA sequence: TGCGCCAGCAGCACCGGGACTTCCTCCTACAATGAGCAGTTCTTC. This encodes CASSTGTSSYNEQFF.

The gene calls are TRBV2 and TRBJ1-1, with D perhaps TRBD1 (5 bases). Germline V gene sequence: CDR1 SNHLY, CDR2 FYNNEI. The V gene lost 5 bases and the J gene lost 2 bases, with 9 bases spanning the gap. This CDR3 region has 13 residues. The CDR3 spells CASSLDRNTEAFF. Here the CDR3 DNA reads TGTGCCAGCAGTCTCGACAGAAACACTGAAGCTTTCTTT. Combining the CDR3 with reference TRBV2 and TRBJ1-1 gives the whole variable domain EPEVTQTPSHQVTQMGQEVILRCVPISNHLYFYWYRQILGQKVEFLVSFYNNEISEKSEIFDDQFSVERPDGSNFTLKIRSTKLEDSAMYFCASSLDRNTEAFFGQGTRLTVV.

The CDR3 region has the DNA TGCGCCAGCAGCCCGGACAGGGACTCTTGGGAGCAGTACTTC. Amino acids: CASSPDRDSWEQYF. V usage is TRBV5-1 and J usage is TRBJ2-7; 8 bases agree with TRBD1. CDR1 and CDR2 from the germline V gene are SGHRS and YFSETQ. Trimming cost V 4 bases and J 7 bases; bases outside gene matches: 10. This CDR3 spans 14 amino acids.

V usage is TRBV5-5 and J usage is TRBJ2-1; D might be TRBD2 (5 bases). V was trimmed by 4 bases and J by 2 bases, leaving 16 bases between them. Per the germline V gene, CDR1 is SGHKS and CDR2 is YYEKEE (reference sequence). The CDR3 runs 16 residues. The CDR3 DNA is TGTGCCAGCAGCCCTCCCCAGCGGACTGCCTACAATGAGCAGTTCTTC. It specifies CASSPPQRTAYNEQFF.

The J gene is TRBJ2-3, the V gene TRBV18, with D possibly being TRBD1 (6 bases). Germline V CDR1 and CDR2: KGHSH, LQKENI. The CDR3 is 15 amino acids. V lost 6 bases and J lost 0, with 13 bases in between. This CDR3 is CASSVRDTSTDTQYF. The CDR3 coding sequence is TGTGCCAGCTCCGTCAGGGACACCAGCACAGATACGCAGTATTTT.

The chain recombines TRBV19 with TRBJ2-1, with 9 nucleotides matching TRBD2. V gave up 5 bases and J gave up 6 bases; unmatched junction bases: 5. Germline lookup yields CDR1 LNHDA and CDR2 SQIVND (reference sequence). This CDR3 has 14 residues. CDR3 amino acids: CASSLAGGLNEQFF. The CDR3 nucleotides are TGTGCCAGTAGTCTGGCGGGGGGGCTCAATGAGCAGTTCTTC.

This chain connects TRBV6-5 to TRBJ2-2; D is possibly TRBD1 (6 bases). Trimming shortened V by 8 bases and J by 2 bases, and 12 bases separated the two germline ends. The CDR3 contains 14 residues. The V gene's germline CDR1 is MNHEY and CDR2 SVGAGI. The CDR3 reads CASRSRGNTGELFF. The DNA for the CDR3 is TGTGCCAGCCGAAGCAGGGGTAACACCGGGGAGCTGTTTTTT.

V is TRBV5-1 and J is TRBJ2-2; maybe TRBD2 (6 bases). V was trimmed by 2 bases and J by 6 bases, leaving 11 bases between them. The CDR3 contains 14 residues. The germline gives CDR1 SGHRS, CDR2 YFSETQ. This chain's CDR3 is CASSFFGGSGELFF. For the CDR3, the DNA is TGCGCCAGCAGCTTTTTTGGAGGGTCCGGGGAGCTGTTTTTT.

This CDR3 reads CASKGLGSNEQFF. In DNA, the CDR3 is TGTGCCAGTAAAGGACTCGGGAGTAATGAGCAGTTCTTC. The V call is TRBV19, the J call TRBJ2-1; D perhaps matches TRBD2 (6 bases). This CDR3 contains 13 residues. Germline V gene data show CDR1 as LNHDA and CDR2 as SQIVND (reference sequence). Trimming removed 7 bases from V and 7 bases from J, with 14 bases in between.

The chain has TRBV25-1 and TRBJ2-1; 8 bases match TRBD1. The ends lost 3 bases at V and 7 bases at J; junction bases unmatched: 11. The CDR3 is 16 amino acids. Germline assignment: CDR1 MGHDK and CDR2 SYGVNS. CDR3 sequence reads: CASSDPGQGLGNEQFF. The CDR3 coding sequence is TGTGCCAGCAGTGACCCTGGACAGGGCTTAGGAAATGAGCAGTTCTTC.

The J gene is TRBJ1-6, the V gene TRBV9; TRBD1 aligns across 7 bases. The germline V gene encodes CDR1 SGDLS and CDR2 YYNGEE. The CDR3 has 14 residues. J gave up 10 bases and V 4 bases, and 8 bases lay outside the gene matches. The CDR3 loop reads CASSLMRGHSPLHF. CDR3 nucleotides: TGTGCCAGCAGCCTAATGAGGGGGCACTCACCCCTCCACTTT.

This chain links TRBV19 with TRBJ1-1; TRBD1 might be the D (5 bases). Germline CDR1 is LNHDA and CDR2 is SQIVND (reference sequence). CDR3 size: 16 residues. V lost 7 bases and J 1 base, leaving 19 bases between the germline ends. This CDR3 reads CASNGGSGMTNTEAFF. In DNA form, the CDR3 reads TGTGCCAGTAACGGGGGGAGCGGGATGACGAACACTGAAGCTTTCTTT.

This chain uses TRBV6-1 with TRBJ2-7; 8 nucleotides align to TRBD1. J was trimmed by 3 bases and V by 8 bases; bases with no gene match: 6. Germline V lookup: CDR1 MNHNS, CDR2 SASEGT. The CDR3 consists of 13 residues. CDR3 DNA sequence: TGTGCCAGCCAAGTGACAGGGGACTACGAGCAGTACTTC. It codes for CASQVTGDYEQYF.

DNA for the CDR3: TGTGCCAGCAGCGTAGGGGGGCGCTCCTACAATGAGCAGTTCTTC. This encodes CASSVGGRSYNEQFF. The chain links TRBV9 to TRBJ2-1; D is perhaps TRBD1 (6 bases). Germline-derived CDR1 and CDR2 are SGDLS and YYNGEE. With 0 bases removed from V and 0 bases from J, the gap between germline ends came to 7 bases. This CDR3 has 15 residues.

The V and J genes are TRBV4-3 and TRBJ2-2; tentative D call: TRBD2 (6 bases). Germline V gene sequence: CDR1 LGHNA, CDR2 YSLEER. CDR3 length: 14 amino acids. V was cut by 3 bases and J by 6 bases, with 11 bases left in between. CDR3 DNA: TGCGCCAGCAGCCAGGGGGGATATGCCGGGGAGCTGTTTTTT. It encodes CASSQGGYAGELFF.

This rearrangement joins TRBV5-1 to TRBJ1-4; 12 nucleotides agree with TRBD1. Unmatched junction bases numbered 2, after V lost 4 bases and J lost 7 bases. Germline CDR1 and CDR2: SGHRS and YFSETQ. CDR3 size: 14 residues. CDR3 DNA sequence: TGCGCCAGCAGCCAGGGACAGGGGGCTGAAAAACTGTTTTTT. It translates to CASSQGQGAEKLFF.

This rearrangement joins TRBV5-1 to TRBJ1-2; D not resolved. Germline V gene sequence: CDR1 SGHRS, CDR2 YFSETQ. The CDR3 runs 13 residues. With 4 bases removed from V and 2 bases from J, the gap between germline ends came to 9 bases. CDR3 DNA sequence: TGCGCCAGCAGCCGTACAACAAACTATGGCTACACCTTC. Translation: CASSRTTNYGYTF.